A selection of T cell receptor beta chains follows, all from one sample in a study of human T cells and chemical hapten exposure. TCRdb reprocessed the RACE reads with MiXCR, giving one entry per CDR3 protein. In the table there are approximately 68,000 distinct CDR3 sequences, around 8.8% of which are singletons. The starting material was whole blood, obtained in connection with sensitization to the hapten diphenylcyclopropenone (DPC). All receptors derive from a woman aged 50 to 60 with alopecia areata. Some clones in this sample may be carry-over from other donors' samples. Each CDR3 is given with its conserved first and last residue. Fields, in order: D gene, clone size, V gene, J gene, CDR3 DNA, CDR3 protein. A D gene is named only where the DNA matches it firmly. Clone size is given for some rows only: seen once, a few or many times, or a class if the clone is expanded.

TRBD2	.	TRBV2	TRBJ2-3	TGTGCCAGCACCCGAGCGGGGGGAAGCACAGATACGCAGTATTTT	CASTRAGGSTDTQYF
TRBD1	.	TRBV5-5	TRBJ1-1	TGTGTCAGCAGCAAAGACAGGGGCACTGAAGCTTTCTTT	CVSSKDRGTEAFF
.	many	TRBV6-4	TRBJ2-1	TGTGCCAGCAGAGACGGGGAGCACAATGAGCAGTTCTTC	CASRDGEHNEQFF
.	few	TRBV6-6	TRBJ2-1	TGTGCCAGCACCCTTGACAGTCGCTCCTACAATGAGCAGTTCTTC	CASTLDSRSYNEQFF
.	many	TRBV7-9	TRBJ1-2	TGTGCCAGCAGCTCCGGGACACTAGGCTACACCTTC	CASSSGTLGYTF
.	.	TRBV29-1	TRBJ2-1	TGCAGCGTTGAATGGATACAGTCCAGCTCCTACAATGAGCAGTTCTTC	CSVEWIQSSSYNEQFF
TRBD1	few	TRBV29-1	TRBJ1-1	TGCAGCGTTAGGGGGCTCGGCACTGAAGCTTTCTTT	CSVRGLGTEAFF
.	.	TRBV5-4	TRBJ2-7	TGTGCCAGCAGCTGGGCCCCCGAGGGCTTCTACGAGCAGTACTTC	CASSWAPEGFYEQYF
.	many	TRBV20-1	TRBJ1-2	TGCAGTGCTAGAGATCTCGCAGGCGCCTATGGCTACACCTTC	CSARDLAGAYGYTF
.	few	TRBV6-6	TRBJ2-3	TGTGCCAGCAGTTACCCCGTCCCTTCGGATACGCAGTATTTT	CASSYPVPSDTQYF
TRBD2	.	TRBV7-9	TRBJ2-1	TGTGCCAGCAGCCGCTATGGCGGGAGCGACGATGAGCACTTCTTC	CASSRYGGSDDEHFF
.	.	TRBV20-1	TRBJ2-2	TGCAGTGCTATACAGGAGAACACCGGGGAGCTGTTTTTT	CSAIQENTGELFF
.	.	TRBV6-5	TRBJ2-3	TGTGCCAGCAGTTCCCCGACGACAGATACGCAGTATTTT	CASSSPTTDTQYF
.	.	TRBV5-4	TRBJ1-2	TGTGCCAGCAGCTTGAGGGGGAACTATGGCTACACCTTC	CASSLRGNYGYTF
.	many	TRBV28	TRBJ1-1	TGTGCCAGCAGTCCCAGACACGTCGGGGCTTTCTTT	CASSPRHVGAFF
.	few	TRBV6-2/TRBV6-3	TRBJ2-1	TGTGCCAGCGGTGGGGAGCTCCGGGGAAATGAGCAGTTCTTC	CASGGELRGNEQFF
TRBD1	.	TRBV10-1	TRBJ2-7	TGCGCCAGCAGTGCGATACCGGGACAGGGCGTACTCGAGCAGTACTTC	CASSAIPGQGVLEQYF
.	.	TRBV18	TRBJ2-1	TGTGCCAGCTCACCACCGGGGGCCCAACCCTATGGGCAGTTCTTC	CASSPPGAQPYGQFF
.	.	TRBV6-6	TRBJ1-5	TGTGCCAGCAGCCTACAGGGCTGGAGCAATCAGCCCCAGCATTTT	CASSLQGWSNQPQHF
.	many	TRBV28	TRBJ1-5	TGTGCCAGCAGTTTAAACGGACAGTTTAGCAATCAGCCCCAGCATTTT	CASSLNGQFSNQPQHF
.	few	TRBV7-2	TRBJ2-5	TGTGCCAGCAGGCCCGGACTCGAAGAGACCCAGTACTTC	CASRPGLEETQYF
TRBD1	few	TRBV9	TRBJ1-1	TGTGCCAGCAGCCTCACGGGACAGGGGCCCACTGAAGCTTTCTTT	CASSLTGQGPTEAFF